The 26 T cell receptor beta chains in this list originate from one sample, sequenced in a study of blood T cell repertoires in COVID-19. Profiling relied on immunoSEQ multiplex PCR, and the TCRdb table lists in-frame clones only, not all of them. The profile shows a few hundred thousand clones, approximately 86% of them singletons. Source material: peripheral blood. These receptors originate from a woman in her forties or fifties who had recovered from COVID-19.

J is TRBJ2-1 and V is TRBV2, with TRBD1 matching over 9 bases. The ends lost 8 bases at V and 7 bases at J; junction bases unmatched: 15. Germline lookup yields CDR1 SNHLY and CDR2 FYNNEI. The CDR3 length is 16 residues. CDR3 protein: CASPPSPGQGDNEQFF. The DNA of the CDR3 is TGTGCCAGCCCCCCGTCCCCGGGACAGGGAGATAATGAGCAGTTCTTC.

The gene calls are TRBV2 and TRBJ1-2; D not resolved. CDR1 SNHLY and CDR2 FYNNEI come from the germline V gene. The CDR3 sequence is 12 residues long. The V end was cut by 6 bases, the J end by 4 bases, with 9 bases between. The CDR3 region is CASRKTVYGYTF. CDR3 nucleotides: TGTGCCAGCAGAAAAACAGTCTATGGCTACACCTTC.

The chain carries TRBV2 and TRBJ2-3; 9 bases map to TRBD1. This CDR3 contains 14 residues. Germline lookup yields CDR1 SNHLY and CDR2 FYNNEI. Trimming took 6 bases from V and 6 from J; bases not matched to a gene: 7. CDR3 coding DNA: TGTGCCAGCAGGCCCGGACAGGGGTCGGATACGCAGTATTTT. Its protein product is CASRPGQGSDTQYF. Full variable domain (missing parts from reference TRBV2 and TRBJ2-3): EPEVTQTPSHQVTQMGQEVILRCVPISNHLYFYWYRQILGQKVEFLVSFYNNEISEKSEIFDDQFSVERPDGSNFTLKIRSTKLEDSAMYFCASRPGQGSDTQYFGPGTRLTVL.

The V and J genes are TRBV25-1 and TRBJ2-3; 8 bases fit TRBD2. The junction had 6 bases not matched to a gene; V was cut back by 5 bases and J by 8 bases. The CDR3 is 13 residues long. Germline values: CDR1 MGHDK, CDR2 SYGVNS. CDR3 sequence reads: CASSPSGGVTQYF. DNA of the CDR3: TGTGCCAGCAGTCCCTCGGGGGGGGTTACGCAGTATTTT.

The chain couples TRBV27 to TRBJ2-1; D gene uncertain. The CDR3 is 12 residues long. Germline CDR1 reads MNHEY; CDR2 reads SMNVEV (reference sequence). The ends were cut back, 5 bases at V and 6 bases at J, with 8 bases in the middle. CDR3 sequence: CASSKFGNEQFF. CDR3 bases: TGTGCCAGCAGTAAGTTCGGCAATGAGCAGTTCTTC.

The chain links TRBV30 to TRBJ1-4, with D tentatively TRBD1 (6 bases). Germline values: CDR1 GTSNPN, CDR2 SVGIG (reference sequence). The V gene lost 2 bases and the J gene lost 8 bases, with 12 bases spanning the gap. The CDR3 is 13 residues long. As DNA, the CDR3 is TGTGCCTGGAGTAGGCAGGGGAACGAAAAACTGTTTTTT. Residues: CAWSRQGNEKLFF.

In this sample, this clone turned up a few times. The V gene is TRBV24-1, the J gene TRBJ2-2; D perhaps matches TRBD1 (6 bases). V lost 1 base and J lost 5, with 7 bases in between. The CDR3 is made up of 14 amino acids. Germline values: CDR1 KGHDR, CDR2 SFDVKD. For the CDR3, the DNA is TGTGCCACCAGTGATTTTAGGGGGACCGGGGAGCTGTTTTTT. Protein: CATSDFRGTGELFF.

The genes are TRBV5-1 and TRBJ2-2; 7 bases match TRBD1. In germline, CDR1 is SGHRS, CDR2 YFSETQ. The V segment lost 5 bases and the J segment 4 bases; nucleotides outside the gene matches: 5. The CDR3 has 14 amino acids. The CDR3 nucleotides are TGCGCCAGCAGGCCCGGGACAGCCACCGGGGAGCTGTTTTTT. It codes for CASRPGTATGELFF.

The chain links TRBV20-1 to TRBJ2-3; the match to TRBD2 covers 13 bases. The CDR3 is 18 residues long. CDR1 is DFQATT, CDR2 SNEGSKA, per germline (reference sequence). Trimming took 3 bases from V and 5 from J; bases not matched to a gene: 14. DNA of the CDR3: TGCAGTGCTAGTGGTACAGGGGGGACTAGCGGGGCTGAAGATACGCAGTATTTT. It yields the protein CSASGTGGTSGAEDTQYF.

The chain recombines TRBV14 with TRBJ1-6, with 7 bases matching TRBD1. V was pared by 2 bases and J by 5 bases, with 0 bases of the junction left unmatched. The CDR3 contains 14 residues. In germline, CDR1 is SGHDN, CDR2 FVKESK. The CDR3 bases are TGTGCCAGCAGCCAAACAGGGGATAATTCACCCCTCCACTTT. This translates into CASSQTGDNSPLHF.

This CDR3 reads CASSRGIRETQYF. The CDR3 region has the DNA TGTGCCAGCAGCCGGGGGATCCGGGAGACCCAGTACTTC. The chain links TRBV11-2 to TRBJ2-5; D is possibly TRBD2 (6 bases). V was clipped by 5 bases and J by 5 bases, with 12 bases between them. Per the germline V gene, CDR1 is SGHAT and CDR2 is FQNNGV. The CDR3 is made up of 13 amino acids.

This clone was counted a single time. The V call is TRBV7-2, the J call TRBJ1-1; D call uncertain. The CDR3 has 15 amino acids. V lost 5 bases and J 3 bases, leaving 16 bases between the germline ends. Germline V CDR1 and CDR2: SGHTA, FQGNSA. CDR3 residues: CASSPQVGRDTEAFF. The CDR3 DNA reads as TGTGCCAGCAGCCCTCAGGTGGGGAGGGACACTGAAGCTTTCTTT.

The chain recombines TRBV7-3 with TRBJ2-7, with D perhaps matching TRBD1 (6 bases). Trimming removed 1 base at V and 3 bases at J, with 10 bases between. The length of the CDR3 is 14 residues. CDR1 is SGHTA, CDR2 FQGTGA, per germline. CDR3: CASSLKQGDYEQYF. The CDR3 DNA follows: TGTGCCAGCAGCTTAAAACAGGGCGACTACGAGCAGTACTTC.

The chain uses TRBV5-3 and TRBJ2-7; weak D call: TRBD1 (5 bases). TRBV5-3 has ORF status, its function being uncertain. CDR3 size: 13 residues. The V gene lost 0 bases and the J gene lost 4 bases, with 8 bases spanning the gap. The CDR3 nucleotides are TGTGCCAGAAGCTTGGACAGGTTGTACGAGCAGTACTTC. Protein sequence: CARSLDRLYEQYF.

The chain joins TRBV7-8 to TRBJ2-4; 9 bases match TRBD1. CDR1 and CDR2 from the germline V gene are SGHVS and FQNEAQ. After removal of 0 bases from V and 7 bases from J, the junction contained 10 bases not matched to a gene. The CDR3 is made up of 17 amino acids. This chain's CDR3 is CASSLALQGAGGNIQYF. The CDR3, as DNA: TGTGCCAGCAGCTTAGCCTTACAGGGGGCCGGGGGGAACATTCAGTACTTC.

This clone was counted a single time. The chain is built from TRBV7-2 and TRBJ1-1; the D is unclear. This CDR3 comprises 15 residues. The germline gives CDR1 SGHTA, CDR2 FQGNSA. The V and J ends lost 5 bases and 0 bases respectively, with 13 bases between them. CDR3 residues: CASSPPSRLNTEAFF. CDR3 DNA: TGTGCCAGCAGCCCCCCGAGTAGATTGAACACTGAAGCTTTCTTT.

The chain links TRBV11-1 to TRBJ2-3; D remains unclear. Germline assignment: CDR1 SGHAT and CDR2 FQDESV (reference sequence). The CDR3 spans 13 residues. Trimming took 3 bases from V and 1 from J, leaving 5 bases between them. The CDR3 DNA sequence: TGTGCCAGCAGCTTTTCCGGCACAGATACGCAGTATTTT. The encoded protein is CASSFSGTDTQYF.

J is TRBJ1-4 and V is TRBV2; D possibly corresponds to TRBD1 (6 bases). Trimming left V 10 bases short and J 3 bases short, with 12 bases between. CDR1 and CDR2 (germline): SNHLY, FYNNEI. This CDR3 is built from 13 residues. CDR3 sequence (DNA): TGTGCCACCCAGGGGAGGGCTAATGAAAAACTGTTTTTT. Translated, it gives CATQGRANEKLFF.

CDR3 amino acids: CASSPKSREPEAFF. CDR3 DNA sequence: TGTGCCAGCAGCCCCAAGAGTAGGGAGCCTGAAGCTTTCTTT. V is TRBV7-9 and J is TRBJ1-1, with D unresolved. The CDR3 length is 14 residues. Looked up from germline, CDR1 is SEHNR and CDR2 is FQNEAQ (reference sequence). V lost 5 bases to trimming and J lost 6 bases, with 16 bases between them. The whole variable domain, remainder taken from reference TRBV7-9 and TRBJ1-1, is DTGVSQNPRHKITKRGQNVTFRCDPISEHNRLYWYRQTLGQGPEFLTYFQNEAQLEKSRLLSDRFSAERPKGSFSTLEIQRTEQGDSAMYLCASSPKSREPEAFFGQGTRLTVV.

The genes are TRBV10-2 and TRBJ2-2; D gene unclear. The CDR3 sequence is 13 residues long. Germline-derived CDR1 and CDR2 are WSHSY and SAAADI. Trimming removed 10 bases at V and 1 base at J, with 10 bases between. CDR3 bases: TGCGCCACCGATGCAGGGAACACCGGGGAGCTGTTTTTT. This codes for CATDAGNTGELFF.

The genes are TRBV30 and TRBJ1-2, with TRBD1 matching 10 bases. This CDR3 has 12 amino acids. Germline V lookup: CDR1 GTSNPN, CDR2 SVGIG (reference sequence). V was clipped by 7 bases and J by 4 bases; unmatched bases: 3. This chain's CDR3 is CASGTGAYGYTF. The CDR3 region has the DNA TGTGCCTCCGGGACAGGGGCCTATGGCTACACCTTC.

This CDR3 is CASSLPGLDNEQFF. Here the CDR3 DNA reads TGCGCCAGCAGCTTGCCGGGACTAGACAATGAGCAGTTCTTC. This rearrangement joins TRBV5-1 to TRBJ2-1, with 8 bases identical to TRBD2. The CDR3 has 14 residues. V was clipped by 1 base and J by 5 bases; unmatched bases: 2. Germline CDR1 and CDR2: SGHRS and YFSETQ.

This clone was counted a single time. The chain recombines TRBV27 with TRBJ1-2; weak D call: TRBD1 (5 bases). Germline CDR1 reads MNHEY; CDR2 reads SMNVEV (reference sequence). The CDR3 runs 17 residues. Trimming removed 4 bases from V and 8 bases from J, with 26 bases in between. The DNA of the CDR3 is TGTGCCAGCAGTTCTACATACCGGGACTCAGCCTGGGGAGGCTACACCTTC. As protein: CASSSTYRDSAWGGYTF.

The rearrangement links TRBV11-1 to TRBJ2-3, with 7 bases identical to TRBD2. Germline trimming cut 3 bases from V and 0 bases from J; bases unmatched to any gene: 6. The CDR3 extends over 16 amino acids. CDR1 and CDR2 from the germline V gene are SGHAT and FQDESV (reference sequence). The CDR3 DNA reads as TGTGCCAGCAGCTTTAGCGGCGGGAGAAGCACAGATACGCAGTATTTT. Encoded protein: CASSFSGGRSTDTQYF.

V usage is TRBV6-2 or TRBV6-3 and J usage is TRBJ2-1, with 9 nucleotides matching TRBD2. Trimming removed 6 bases from V and 7 bases from J; junction bases left unmatched: 10. This CDR3 comprises 15 residues. CDR1 is MNHEY and CDR2 is SVGEGT in the germline V gene. The DNA for the CDR3 is TGTGCCAGCAGCCACTTAGCGGGAGAGGTGAATGAGCAGTTCTTC. It is translated as CASSHLAGEVNEQFF.

This clone was observed a handful of times. The V and J genes are TRBV27 and TRBJ2-3; D is uncertain. The CDR3 has 13 amino acids. V was clipped by 6 bases and J by 8 bases, with 15 bases between them. From germline, CDR1 is MNHEY and CDR2 SMNVEV (reference sequence). As DNA, the CDR3 is TGTGCCAGCAGCAAACGGGTCGGATTTACGCAGTATTTT. It translates to CASSKRVGFTQYF.